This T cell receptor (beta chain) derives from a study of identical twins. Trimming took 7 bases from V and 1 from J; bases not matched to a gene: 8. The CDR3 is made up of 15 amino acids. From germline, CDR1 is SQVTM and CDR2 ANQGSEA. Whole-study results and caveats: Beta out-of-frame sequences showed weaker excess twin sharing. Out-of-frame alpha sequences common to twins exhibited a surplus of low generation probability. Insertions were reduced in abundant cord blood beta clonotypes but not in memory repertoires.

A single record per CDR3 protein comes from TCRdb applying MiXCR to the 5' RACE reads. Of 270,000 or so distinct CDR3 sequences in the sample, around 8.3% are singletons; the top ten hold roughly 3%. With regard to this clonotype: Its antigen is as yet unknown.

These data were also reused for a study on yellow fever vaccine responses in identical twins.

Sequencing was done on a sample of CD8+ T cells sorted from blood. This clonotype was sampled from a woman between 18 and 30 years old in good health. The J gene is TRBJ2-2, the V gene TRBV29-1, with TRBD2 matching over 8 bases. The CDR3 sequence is CSAQLAEKNTGELFF. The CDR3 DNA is TGCAGCGCCCAACTAGCGGAGAAGAACACCGGGGAGCTGTTTTTT.